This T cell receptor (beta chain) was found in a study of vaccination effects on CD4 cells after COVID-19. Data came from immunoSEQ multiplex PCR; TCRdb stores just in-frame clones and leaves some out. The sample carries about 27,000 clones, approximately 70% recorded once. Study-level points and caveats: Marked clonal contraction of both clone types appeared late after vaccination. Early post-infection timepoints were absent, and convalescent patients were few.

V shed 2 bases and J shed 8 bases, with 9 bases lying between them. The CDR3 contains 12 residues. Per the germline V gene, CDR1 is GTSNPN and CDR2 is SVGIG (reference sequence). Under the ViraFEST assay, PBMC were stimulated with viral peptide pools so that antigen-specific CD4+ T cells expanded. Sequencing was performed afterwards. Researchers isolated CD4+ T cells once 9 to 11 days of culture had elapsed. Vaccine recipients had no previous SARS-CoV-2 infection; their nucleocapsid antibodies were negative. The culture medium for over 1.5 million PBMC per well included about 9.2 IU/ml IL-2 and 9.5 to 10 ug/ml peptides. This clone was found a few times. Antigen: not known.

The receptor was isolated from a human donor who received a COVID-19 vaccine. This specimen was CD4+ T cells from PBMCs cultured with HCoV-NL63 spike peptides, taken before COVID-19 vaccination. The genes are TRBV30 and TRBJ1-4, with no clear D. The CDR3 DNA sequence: TGTGCCTGGAGTAGAGTGATCGAAAAACTGTTTTTT. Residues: CAWSRVIEKLFF. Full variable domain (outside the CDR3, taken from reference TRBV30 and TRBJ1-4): SQTIHQWPATLVQPVGSPLSLECTVEGTSNPNLYWYRQAAGRGLQLLFYSVGIGQISSEVPQNLSASRPQDRQFILSSKKLLLSDSGFYLCAWSRVIEKLFFGSGTQLSVL.